This passage covers 24 T cell receptor beta chains from one sample sequenced in a study of blood T cell repertoires in COVID-19. Clones were sequenced by immunoSEQ multiplex PCR, and TCRdb holds only the in-frame ones, with some missing. The sample carries 150,000 to 200,000 clones, roughly 90% recorded once. What was sequenced was peripheral blood. All receptors derive from a man between 60 and 70 years old with active or convalescent COVID-19.

V and J are TRBV6-5 and TRBJ1-1; TRBD1 matches at 8 bases. Germline V gene sequence: CDR1 MNHEY, CDR2 SVGAGI. With 2 bases clipped from V and 6 bases from J, the junction kept 8 bases outside the gene matches. There are 15 residues in the CDR3. CDR3: CASSYGGTGNAEAFF. CDR3 in DNA: TGTGCCAGCAGTTACGGTGGGACAGGTAACGCTGAAGCTTTCTTT.

This clone was counted once. The rearrangement joins TRBV11-2 to TRBJ1-3, with unresolved D. Germline values: CDR1 SGHAT, CDR2 FQNNGV. Trimming cost V 0 bases and J 4 bases, with 10 bases left between them. The CDR3 contains 15 residues. CDR3 nucleotides: TGTGCCAGCAGCTTAGAAATAGCCATCGGAAACACCATATATTTT. As protein: CASSLEIAIGNTIYF.

The chain uses TRBV19 and TRBJ1-3; D is undetermined. From germline, CDR1 is LNHDA and CDR2 SQIVND (reference sequence). This CDR3 has 16 residues. V lost 2 bases, J lost 0 bases, and 11 bases lay in between. In DNA, the CDR3 is TGTGCCAGTAGTATATCCCACTCCGCCTCTGGAAACACCATATATTTT. It translates to CASSISHSASGNTIYF.

The chain links TRBV2 to TRBJ1-1, with D unresolved. The CDR3 runs to 12 residues. The germline CDR1 and CDR2 sequences are SNHLY and FYNNEI. V lost 3 bases and J 4 bases, leaving 6 bases between the germline ends. This CDR3 is CASSDPGTEAFF. In DNA, the CDR3 is TGTGCCAGCAGTGACCCAGGCACTGAAGCTTTCTTT.

The chain links TRBV5-6 to TRBJ1-1; 9 bases match TRBD1. The CDR3 extends over 14 amino acids. Unmatched junction bases numbered 8, after V lost 0 bases and J lost 11 bases. In germline, CDR1 is SGHDT, CDR2 YYEEEE. The chain's CDR3 is CASSLAGGTGLAFF. CDR3 DNA sequence: TGTGCCAGCAGCTTGGCGGGCGGGACAGGGCTGGCTTTCTTT.

The J gene is TRBJ1-1, the V gene TRBV19, with a tentative D call TRBD1 (6 bases). This CDR3 is built from 14 residues. Trimming took 7 bases from V and 3 from J, leaving 15 bases between them. Germline V lookup: CDR1 LNHDA, CDR2 SQIVND (reference sequence). The CDR3 reads CASIPRGADTEAFF. As DNA, the CDR3 is TGTGCCAGTATCCCCAGGGGCGCGGACACTGAAGCTTTCTTT.

The rearrangement links TRBV4-2 to TRBJ2-3; 7 bases agree with TRBD2. V lost 0 bases and J lost 2; bases outside the gene matches: 14. In germline, CDR1 is LGHNA, CDR2 YNFKEQ. The CDR3 is made up of 19 amino acids. CDR3 in DNA: TGTGCCAGCAGCCAAGATCCACGGCGGGGGTCCATTTACACAGATACGCAGTATTTT. It yields the protein CASSQDPRRGSIYTDTQYF.

The chain links TRBV27 to TRBJ2-7; 9 bases are shared with TRBD1. CDR1 is MNHEY and CDR2 is SMNVEV in the germline V gene (reference sequence). The J segment lost 5 bases and the V segment lost 2 bases, leaving 10 bases of the junction unmatched. CDR3 length: 16 residues. The CDR3 is CASSLVSGQGVHEQYF. The CDR3 nucleotides are TGTGCCAGCAGTTTAGTTTCGGGACAGGGAGTCCACGAGCAGTACTTC.

The V gene is TRBV7-8, the J gene TRBJ1-5; TRBD1 agrees at 8 bases. There are 18 residues in the CDR3. V trimming: 5 bases; J trimming: 10 bases; junction bases outside the gene matches: 22. Germline CDR1 reads SGHVS; CDR2 reads FQNEAQ. The CDR3 DNA reads TGTGCCAGCAGCGAAGAGGTAGGGACAGGAGACCCCCTCAAACCCCAGCATTTT. Encoded protein: CASSEEVGTGDPLKPQHF.

The chain is built from TRBV4-1 and TRBJ2-7; D is undetermined. The germline CDR1 and CDR2 sequences are MGHRA and YSYEKL. The CDR3 has 16 residues. Trimming stripped 0 bases from V and 0 bases from J, with 12 bases between. The CDR3 bases are TGCGCCAGCAGCCAAGAAATTGTTTTCAACTCCTACGAGCAGTACTTC. Translated, it gives CASSQEIVFNSYEQYF.

V is TRBV21-1 and J is TRBJ2-3; TRBD2, the table's D call, was not compared with the DNA. TRBV21-1 is marked as a pseudogene. The CDR3 has 15 residues. The CDR3: CASSKVCGDTDTQYF. The CDR3 DNA reads TGTGCCAGCAGCAAAGTCTGCGGGGACACAGATACGCAGTATTTT.

This clone was seen a few times. This sequence joins TRBV6-4 and TRBJ1-2; no firm D call. Germline V gene sequence: CDR1 MRHNA, CDR2 SNTAGT. This CDR3 region has 15 residues. The germline V and J ends were trimmed by 7 bases and 4 bases, with 19 bases remaining between them. The CDR3 loop is CASTLTSTGGYGYTF. CDR3 sequence (DNA): TGTGCCAGCACCCTAACATCGACTGGAGGCTATGGCTACACCTTC.

This clone appeared a single time. The chain employs TRBV2 and TRBJ2-3, with 9 bases aligning to TRBD1. The CDR3 totals 16 residues. Germline trimming cut 4 bases from V and 0 bases from J; bases unmatched to any gene: 5. CDR1 and CDR2 from the germline V gene are SNHLY and FYNNEI. The CDR3, as DNA: TGTGCCAGCAGTGGGGACAGGGCCTCTAGCACAGATACGCAGTATTTT. Its translation: CASSGDRASSTDTQYF. Complete variable domain (other parts from reference TRBV2 and TRBJ2-3): EPEVTQTPSHQVTQMGQEVILRCVPISNHLYFYWYRQILGQKVEFLVSFYNNEISEKSEIFDDQFSVERPDGSNFTLKIRSTKLEDSAMYFCASSGDRASSTDTQYFGPGTRLTVL.

This chain links TRBV20-1 with TRBJ1-4, with D perhaps TRBD1 (6 bases). Germline V CDR1 and CDR2: DFQATT, SNEGSKA (reference sequence). V was clipped by 6 bases and J by 8 bases, with 10 bases between them. This CDR3 contains 11 residues. The CDR3: CSAPGGEKLFF. CDR3 bases: TGCAGTGCCCCGGGGGGCGAAAAACTGTTTTTT.

The chain is built from TRBV30 and TRBJ1-1, with D maybe TRBD1 (5 bases). Germline V gene lookup returns CDR1 GTSNPN and CDR2 SVGIG (reference sequence). Trimming cost V 3 bases and J 2 bases, with 10 bases left between them. There are 13 residues in the CDR3. CDR3 residues: CAWSTQVNTEAFF. CDR3 bases: TGTGCCTGGAGCACACAGGTAAACACTGAAGCTTTCTTT.

This chain links TRBV6-5 with TRBJ1-4; TRBD1 matches 7 bases. The CDR3 length is 13 residues. V shed 6 bases and J 2 bases; nucleotides not matched to a gene: 0. Germline V gene data show CDR1 as MNHEY and CDR2 as SVGAGI. Here the CDR3 DNA reads TGTGCCAGCAGGACAGGGACTAATGAAAAACTGTTTTTT. Residues: CASRTGTNEKLFF.

V and J are TRBV3-1 (or the pseudogene TRBV3-2) and TRBJ2-2; no clear D. The CDR3 consists of 16 residues. V was cut by 3 bases and J by 3 bases, with 14 bases left in between. Germline CDR1 LGHDT, CDR2 YNNKEL (reference sequence). For the CDR3, the DNA is TGTGCCAGCAGCCAGGCCGCGGCACCTCACACCGGGGAGCTGTTTTTT. Protein product: CASSQAAAPHTGELFF.

The V call is TRBV24-1, the J call TRBJ2-1; a possible D gene is TRBD2 (6 bases). CDR3 length: 14 residues. The V end lost 2 bases, the J end lost 6 bases, and 10 bases lay between the germline ends. Germline loops: CDR1 KGHDR, CDR2 SFDVKD. CDR3 sequence reads: CATSDSGVRNEQFF. Written as DNA, the CDR3 is TGTGCCACCAGTGATTCGGGGGTCCGCAATGAGCAGTTCTTC.

This rearrangement joins TRBV9 to TRBJ1-5; the D gene is possibly TRBD1 (6 bases). V was clipped by 0 bases and J by 7 bases, with 11 bases between them. This CDR3 comprises 14 residues. CDR1 and CDR2 from the germline V gene are SGDLS and YYNGEE. The CDR3 nucleotides read TGTGCCAGCAGCGTAGAGTCAGGGGACCAGCCCCAGCATTTT. Translation: CASSVESGDQPQHF.

The rearrangement uses TRBV6-5 and TRBJ1-2, with 9 bases lining up with TRBD1. This CDR3 is 12 amino acids long. The V and J ends lost 4 bases and 6 bases, in that order; junction bases with no gene match: 0. The germline CDR1 and CDR2 sequences are MNHEY and SVGAGI. The CDR3 sequence is CASSWTGDGYTF. In DNA form, the CDR3 reads TGTGCCAGCAGTTGGACAGGGGATGGCTACACCTTC.

This chain connects TRBV19 to TRBJ2-1, with D perhaps matching TRBD1 (6 bases). V was cut by 3 bases and J by 2 bases, with 14 bases left in between. Germline assignment: CDR1 LNHDA and CDR2 SQIVND (reference sequence). The CDR3 is made up of 16 amino acids. For the CDR3, the DNA is TGTGCCAGTAGTATCCGAGGACAGTACCCCTACAATGAGCAGTTCTTC. Its protein product is CASSIRGQYPYNEQFF.

This chain links TRBV6-5 with TRBJ1-4, with TRBD1 matching 9 bases. The V gene end was trimmed by 7 bases and the J gene end by 5 bases; junction bases not matched to a gene: 8. In germline, CDR1 is MNHEY, CDR2 SVGAGI. This CDR3 contains 15 residues. The CDR3 sequence: CASTGRTGANEKLFF. In DNA form, the CDR3 reads TGTGCCAGCACCGGGAGGACAGGGGCCAATGAAAAACTGTTTTTT.

This clone was counted a single time. V gene TRBV5-1 combines with J gene TRBJ2-5, with TRBD2 identical over 15 bases. CDR1 SGHRS and CDR2 YFSETQ come from the germline V gene. This CDR3 spans 18 amino acids. V was clipped by 0 bases and J by 0 bases; unmatched bases: 3. The CDR3 region has the DNA TGCGCCAGCAGCTTGGTCGGACTAGCGGGGGGGTACCAAGAGACCCAGTACTTC. This encodes CASSLVGLAGGYQETQYF.

The rearrangement uses TRBV6-6 and TRBJ1-2; weak D call: TRBD1 (6 bases). Germline V gives CDR1 MNHNY, CDR2 SVGAGI (reference sequence). The CDR3 consists of 14 residues. The V gene lost 2 bases and the J gene lost 2 bases, with 9 bases spanning the gap. CDR3 amino acids: CASSYEQGNYGYTF. As DNA, the CDR3 is TGTGCCAGCAGTTACGAACAGGGAAACTATGGCTACACCTTC.